A single sample is the source of the 29 T cell receptor beta chains below, sequenced in a study of blood T cell repertoires in COVID-19. Profiling relied on immunoSEQ multiplex PCR, and the TCRdb table lists in-frame clones only, not all of them. The sample lists tens of thousands of clones; around 85% were seen once. The sample taken for sequencing was peripheral blood. The receptor source for this set is a man older than 75 with acute or convalescent COVID-19.

This clone was recorded a few times. The CDR3 region is CASASATGTEAFF. The CDR3 coding sequence is TGCGCCAGCGCGTCCGCGACAGGTACCGAAGCTTTCTTT. The rearrangement joins TRBV5-1 to TRBJ1-1; a possible D gene is TRBD1 (6 bases). V was cut by 7 bases and J by 8 bases, with 18 bases left in between. The length of the CDR3 is 13 residues. The V gene's germline CDR1 is SGHRS and CDR2 YFSETQ.

V gene TRBV5-8 combines with J gene TRBJ2-1, with 9 bases identical to TRBD2. This CDR3 region has 14 residues. Per germline, CDR1 SGHTS and CDR2 YDEGEE. Losses at the gene ends were 4 bases for V and 8 bases for J; bases not matched to a gene: 7. DNA for the CDR3: TGTGCCAGCAGCAGTAGCGGGAGCCTCGATGAGCAGTTCTTC. Its translation: CASSSSGSLDEQFF.

The rearrangement uses TRBV10-3 and TRBJ1-3; 7 bases agree with TRBD1. V shed 10 bases and J 0 bases; nucleotides not matched to a gene: 3. From germline, CDR1 is ENHRY and CDR2 SYGVKD. This CDR3 comprises 13 residues. This CDR3 reads CATGQDSGNTIYF. Here the CDR3 DNA reads TGTGCCACCGGACAGGACTCTGGAAACACCATATATTTT.

Here the CDR3 DNA reads TGCGCCAGCAGCCAAGGGGCCGGCGGGGGGGCTTACTCCCATGGAGATACGCAGTATTTT. Amino acids: CASSQGAGGGAYSHGDTQYF. This rearrangement joins TRBV4-3 to TRBJ2-3; 9 nucleotides align to TRBD2. The germline gives CDR1 LGHNA, CDR2 YSLEER. The CDR3 is 20 residues long. Unmatched junction bases numbered 19, after V lost 1 base and J lost 5 bases.

This chain uses TRBV7-2 with TRBJ2-1, with 12 bases lining up with TRBD1. Germline V gene data show CDR1 as SGHTA and CDR2 as FQGNSA. The V segment lost 5 bases and the J segment 7 bases; nucleotides outside the gene matches: 6. The CDR3 runs 15 residues. The CDR3 reads CASSPGQGAPNEQFF. The CDR3 DNA follows: TGTGCCAGCAGCCCGGGACAGGGGGCGCCAAATGAGCAGTTCTTC.

The chain joins TRBV19 to TRBJ1-2; 7 positions agree with TRBD1. The J segment lost 4 bases and the V segment lost 6 bases, leaving 11 bases of the junction unmatched. Germline V CDR1 and CDR2: LNHDA, SQIVND (reference sequence). CDR3 size: 15 residues. The CDR3 coding sequence is TGTGCCAGTAGCCCAGGGGGGCAGACTTTCTATGGCTACACCTTC. This gives the protein CASSPGGQTFYGYTF.

V gene TRBV5-1 combines with J gene TRBJ2-1; D not resolved. V was trimmed by 2 bases and J by 0 bases, leaving 12 bases between them. The CDR3 extends over 16 amino acids. In germline, CDR1 is SGHRS, CDR2 YFSETQ. The CDR3 DNA reads TGCGCCAGCAGCTTTCTAGTGGATAGCTCCTACAATGAGCAGTTCTTC. It encodes CASSFLVDSSYNEQFF. The full variable domain, in which reference TRBV5-1 and TRBJ2-1 provide the parts outside the CDR3, is KAGVTQTPRYLIKTRGQQVTLSCSPISGHRSVSWYQQTPGQGLQFLFEYFSETQRNKGNFPGRFSGRQFSNSRSEMNVSTLELGDSALYLCASSFLVDSSYNEQFFGPGTRLTVL.

The V gene is TRBV18, the J gene TRBJ2-5, with D tentatively TRBD1 (6 bases). V was clipped by 3 bases and J by 5 bases, with 13 bases between them. CDR1 and CDR2 from the germline V gene are KGHSH and LQKENI. The CDR3 is 14 amino acids. The DNA for the CDR3 is TGTGCCAGCTCACCGGACAGAGCAAGGGAGACCCAGTACTTC. Encoded protein: CASSPDRARETQYF.

The chain has TRBV9 and TRBJ1-4; D is unclear. Per germline, CDR1 SGDLS and CDR2 YYNGEE. Trimming took off 0 bases at V and 7 bases at J, with 25 bases between the two ends. The CDR3 spans 19 residues. CDR3 region: CASSVATGDSGPGGEKLFF. The CDR3 DNA reads TGTGCCAGCAGCGTAGCTACGGGCGATTCGGGTCCTGGAGGTGAAAAACTGTTTTTT.

This rearrangement joins TRBV11-3 to TRBJ2-2; 14 bases agree with TRBD2. There are 17 residues in the CDR3. Germline values: CDR1 SGHNT, CDR2 YENEEA. V lost 1 base and J lost 6; bases outside the gene matches: 4. CDR3 residues: CASSLVTGLAGAGELFF. The CDR3 DNA is TGTGCCAGCAGCTTAGTAACGGGACTAGCGGGAGCCGGGGAGCTGTTTTTT.

J is TRBJ2-3 and V is TRBV5-1, with TRBD2 matching over 10 bases. With V trimmed by 5 bases and J by 5 bases, 5 bases remained unmatched. Germline V gene data show CDR1 as SGHRS and CDR2 as YFSETQ. This CDR3 is built from 14 residues. For the CDR3, the DNA is TGCGCCAGCAGAGCTAGCGGGGGAGGAGATACGCAGTATTTT. Its translation: CASRASGGGDTQYF.

About this clone: Other DNA sequences in the same sample also yield this CDR3. V is TRBV28 and J is TRBJ1-1; the D is unclear. There are 12 residues in the CDR3. V was clipped by 5 bases and J by 1 base, with 5 bases between them. Germline CDR1 reads MDHEN; CDR2 reads SYDVKM. CDR3 sequence reads: CASSLRNTEAFF. The CDR3 DNA follows: TGTGCCAGCAGTCTGAGGAACACTGAAGCTTTCTTT.

J is TRBJ2-1 and V is TRBV19, with 12 positions matching TRBD2. This CDR3 comprises 16 residues. CDR1 and CDR2 (germline): LNHDA, SQIVND (reference sequence). Trimming at V came to 1 base and at J to 3 bases, leaving 1 base not matched to a gene. The CDR3: CASSIGTSGIYNEQFF. In DNA, the CDR3 is TGTGCCAGTAGTATAGGGACTAGCGGGATCTACAATGAGCAGTTCTTC.

The chain links TRBV19 to TRBJ2-3, with D unclear. V was shortened by 7 bases and J by 2 bases, with 10 bases between the two germline ends. Germline CDR1 is LNHDA and CDR2 is SQIVND (reference sequence). This CDR3 is built from 13 residues. For the CDR3, the DNA is TGTGCCAGTACCCCACATACCACAGATACGCAGTATTTT. Its translation: CASTPHTTDTQYF.

V usage is TRBV7-9 and J usage is TRBJ1-6; tentatively, D is TRBD1 (5 bases). This CDR3 contains 14 residues. V shed 7 bases and J shed 14 bases, with 21 bases lying between them. Germline CDR1 and CDR2: SEHNR and FQNEAQ (reference sequence). The CDR3 sequence: CASTPGGPLKTLHF. The CDR3 nucleotides are TGTGCCAGCACCCCCGGGGGACCCTTGAAAACCCTCCACTTT.

This clone was counted a single time. J is TRBJ1-2 and V is TRBV18; 8 nucleotides align to TRBD1. This CDR3 spans 15 amino acids. CDR1 is KGHSH and CDR2 is LQKENI in the germline V gene. Trimming cost V 1 base and J 8 bases; bases outside gene matches: 9. The CDR3 bases are TGTGCCAGCTCACCACTGACAGGGGCCTCAATGGGCTACACCTTC. This gives the protein CASSPLTGASMGYTF.

The J gene is TRBJ2-7, the V gene TRBV3-1 (or the pseudogene TRBV3-2), with unresolved D. The CDR3 runs 14 residues. Germline V lookup: CDR1 LGHDT, CDR2 YNNKEL (reference sequence). Between the trimmed V and J ends, which lost 8 bases and 4 bases, there was a span of 18 bases. CDR3 sequence (DNA): TGTGCCAGCCCCAGAGGAGAGACCCATTACGAGCAGTACTTC. It is translated as CASPRGETHYEQYF.

The chain links TRBV3-1 (or the pseudogene TRBV3-2) to TRBJ2-3, with a tentative D call TRBD1 (7 bases). Germline CDR1 LGHDT, CDR2 YNNKEL (reference sequence). V shed 4 bases and J shed 6 bases, with 11 bases lying between them. This CDR3 spans 13 amino acids. DNA for the CDR3: TGTGCCAGCAGCCTGACAGGGAGGGATACGCAGTATTTT. It codes for CASSLTGRDTQYF.

The chain links TRBV5-6 to TRBJ1-1, with D possibly being TRBD1 (5 bases). With 0 bases removed from V and 2 bases from J, the gap between germline ends came to 8 bases. CDR3 length: 14 amino acids. Per germline, CDR1 SGHDT and CDR2 YYEEEE. The CDR3 region is CASSLVDRNTEAFF. The CDR3 DNA reads as TGTGCCAGCAGCTTGGTTGACAGAAACACTGAAGCTTTCTTT.

V gene TRBV27 combines with J gene TRBJ2-3; possible D gene TRBD1, 6 bases. Germline V gives CDR1 MNHEY, CDR2 SMNVEV (reference sequence). The CDR3 covers 13 residues. The V end was cut by 5 bases, the J end by 6 bases, with 12 bases between. CDR3 nucleotides: TGTGCCAGCAGTCCGTACAGGGTTGATACGCAGTATTTT. As protein: CASSPYRVDTQYF.

This chain uses TRBV5-1 with TRBJ2-2, with 7 bases aligning to TRBD1. This CDR3 spans 14 amino acids. Germline CDR1 reads SGHRS; CDR2 reads YFSETQ. The ends lost 5 bases at V and 5 bases at J; junction bases unmatched: 6. The CDR3 loop is CASRPQGETGELFF. The DNA of the CDR3 is TGCGCCAGCAGACCCCAGGGGGAAACCGGGGAGCTGTTTTTT.

V gene TRBV7-9 combines with J gene TRBJ2-1; the match to TRBD2 covers 8 bases. This CDR3 contains 16 residues. The V gene end was trimmed by 4 bases and the J gene end by 6 bases; junction bases not matched to a gene: 11. Germline CDR1 reads SEHNR; CDR2 reads FQNEAQ (reference sequence). The CDR3 loop reads CASSSSGGRYGNEQFF. The DNA for the CDR3 is TGTGCCAGCAGCTCAAGCGGGGGCAGGTACGGCAATGAGCAGTTCTTC.

This rearrangement joins TRBV28 to TRBJ2-5; TRBD2 matches at 9 bases. CDR3 length equals 16 residues. Germline V gene sequence: CDR1 MDHEN, CDR2 SYDVKM. Trimming at V came to 3 bases and at J to 2 bases, leaving 7 bases not matched to a gene. CDR3 sequence reads: CASSLLTSGIQETQYF. The DNA for the CDR3 is TGTGCCAGCAGTTTGTTGACTAGCGGAATACAAGAGACCCAGTACTTC.

As concerns this clone: One end of the junction is discordant with germline, which a read error may explain. This chain links TRBV7-2 with TRBJ2-1; 8 bases fit TRBD2. This CDR3 has 11 residues. Germline CDR1 SGHTA, CDR2 FQGNSA. This CDR3 reads CASSPGLAGLF. CDR3 coding DNA: TGTGCCAGCAGCCCCGGACTAGCCGGGCTCTTC.

In this sample, this clone turned up a few times. V and J are TRBV5-1 and TRBJ2-7, with 8 bases that match TRBD1. Unmatched junction bases numbered 2, after V lost 0 bases and J lost 3 bases. In germline, CDR1 is SGHRS, CDR2 YFSETQ. The CDR3 is made up of 14 amino acids. The DNA for the CDR3 is TGCGCCAGCAGCTTGGGGACAGGGTACTACGAGCAGTACTTC. Translated, it gives CASSLGTGYYEQYF.

This chain links TRBV5-1 with TRBJ1-1; 9 nucleotides line up with TRBD1. Unmatched junction bases numbered 9, after V lost 4 bases and J lost 5 bases. CDR1 SGHRS and CDR2 YFSETQ come from the germline V gene. The length of the CDR3 is 15 residues. The CDR3 reads CASSIEQGALTEAFF. CDR3 bases: TGCGCCAGCAGCATAGAACAGGGGGCTTTGACTGAAGCTTTCTTT.

The genes are TRBV28 and TRBJ2-3; maybe TRBD1 (7 bases). With 8 bases removed from V and 6 bases from J, the gap between germline ends came to 15 bases. Germline V CDR1 and CDR2: MDHEN, SYDVKM. This CDR3 is built from 13 residues. In nucleotides, the CDR3 is TGTGCCAGCGTTGCGGGACAGAGGGATACGCAGTATTTT. Its translation: CASVAGQRDTQYF.

This sequence joins TRBV7-9 and TRBJ2-7, with a tentative D call TRBD2 (5 bases). The CDR3 covers 13 residues. The germline gives CDR1 SEHNR, CDR2 FQNEAQ (reference sequence). The V and J ends lost 2 bases and 3 bases respectively, with 8 bases between them. The CDR3 loop reads CASSLSAVYEQYF. The CDR3, as DNA: TGTGCCAGCAGCTTATCAGCGGTCTACGAGCAGTACTTC.

The J gene is TRBJ2-1, the V gene TRBV4-3, with 10 bases matching TRBD2. The CDR3 runs to 16 residues. The V gene end was trimmed by 1 base and the J gene end by 8 bases; junction bases not matched to a gene: 8. Germline V gives CDR1 LGHNA, CDR2 YSLEER. The CDR3 DNA reads TGCGCCAGCAGCCAAGCCCCAGCGGGGGGGCTCCATGAGCAGTTCTTC. Translated: CASSQAPAGGLHEQFF.